This T cell receptor (beta chain) was documented in a study of T cell repertoires in cytomegalovirus infection. About the research overall: A matching HLA type, together with CMV infection, was signaled by public TCR beta signatures. The study, taken as a whole, reports: The ex vivo response was dominated by HLA-C-restricted CMV-specific TCR beta clonotypes.

A few counts support this clonotype. The antigen is undetermined. Germline loops: CDR1 SGHVS, CDR2 FNYEAQ. The CDR3 consists of 15 residues. Between the trimmed V and J ends, which lost 8 bases and 0 bases, there was a span of 13 bases. TCRdb analysed the reads with MiXCR anew, one entry per CDR3 protein. The sample shows 450,000 to 650,000 distinct CDR3 sequences, roughly 42% of them seen only once. This sequence joins TRBV7-6 and TRBJ2-2; weak D call: TRBD2 (6 bases). The sample was cultured PBMCs, taken from culture after CMV antigen stimulation. This sequence was found in a human donor in good health (CMV status not recorded). Some clones in this sample may be carry-over from other donors' samples. The CDR3 DNA sequence: TGTGCCAGCGCCCACGGCGGGACGAACACCGGGGAGCTGTTTTTT. It is translated as CASAHGGTNTGELFF.